This T cell receptor beta chain was identified in a study of OX40 agonist ivuxolimab in advanced cancers. Study details: Checkpoint inhibitors had been given previously to under 50% of patients.

The CDR3 is made up of 15 amino acids. Germline assignment: CDR1 SGDLS and CDR2 YYNGEE. The V end was cut by 0 bases, the J end by 5 bases, with 14 bases between. Sequencing was performed with immunoSEQ multiplex PCR; in TCRdb, only in-frame clones are kept and a portion is missing. The data contain over 65,000 clones, approximately 86% of them singletons. The source was CD4+ or CD8+ T cells sorted from blood, collected in a trial of the OX40 agonist ivuxolimab. The V and J genes are TRBV9 and TRBJ1-1, with D unclear. The clonotype was recovered from an adult with an advanced solid tumor such as melanoma, head and neck, liver or kidney cancer. This CDR3 is CASSVVDREMTEAFF. In DNA, the CDR3 is TGTGCCAGCAGCGTAGTTGATCGGGAAATGACTGAAGCTTTCTTT. Combining the CDR3 with reference TRBV9 and TRBJ1-1 gives the whole variable domain DSGVTQTPKHLITATGQRVTLRCSPRSGDLSVYWYQQSLDQGLQFLIQYYNGEERAKGNILERFSAQQFPDLHSELNLSSLELGDSALYFCASSVVDREMTEAFFGQGTRLTVV.